These 27 T cell receptor beta chains originate from one sample sequenced in a study of T cells expressing NK-cell markers (dated by TCRdb to about 2020). Library creation used 5' RACE. TCRdb records Illumina HiSeq 2000 as the sequencer. With the reads reprocessed by TCRdb, a single entry stands for each CDR3 protein sequence and no DNA is reported. This sample's table contains 150,000 to 180,000 distinct CDR3 sequences. The leading ten clones occupy 37% of the sample. The sequencing input was blood T cells: a sorted CD56 or NKG2C T cell subset, CD4+ or CD8+ T cells, or bulk PBMC T cells (not recorded which). The receptors shown here come from a woman aged 45-65 years in good health. Donor details come from another sample of the same person, matched by shared clones.

This chain uses TRBV3-1 with TRBJ1-4; lacking DNA, the TRBD1 call made by TCRdb goes unchecked. Germline V gene sequence: CDR1 LGHDT, CDR2 YNNKEL (reference sequence). The CDR3 is 16 amino acids. The CDR3 spells CASSHTGTGMMEKLFF.

J is TRBJ2-3 and V is TRBV2; no DNA is available, so the TRBD1 call from TCRdb remains unchecked. The CDR3 is made up of 12 amino acids. Germline values: CDR1 SNHLY, CDR2 FYNNEI. CDR3 sequence reads: CASSEGGDTQYF.

V is TRBV27 and J is TRBJ2-3; absent DNA, TCRdb's TRBD2 call cannot be checked. Germline lookup yields CDR1 MNHEY and CDR2 SMNVEV (reference sequence). The CDR3 has 16 residues. CDR3 amino acids: CASSLTERDSIDTQYF.

V gene TRBV7-9 combines with J gene TRBJ2-6. This CDR3 is 16 amino acids long. Germline CDR1 is SEHNR and CDR2 is FQNEAQ (reference sequence). The chain's CDR3 is CASSPRTGLGANVLTF.

The genes are TRBV6-5 and TRBJ2-7; there is no DNA to check the TCRdb D call of TRBD2. The CDR3 loop spans 15 amino acids. Germline V gene lookup returns CDR1 MNHEY and CDR2 SVGAGI. The CDR3 protein is CASSTGLFGVYEQYF.

This rearrangement joins TRBV9 to TRBJ2-3; TCRdb proposes TRBD2, but this gene call is untestable without DNA. Germline V gene lookup returns CDR1 SGDLS and CDR2 YYNGEE. The CDR3 runs 16 residues. The CDR3 sequence is CASSVDGRVETDTQYF.

The rearrangement uses TRBV7-9 and TRBJ2-3; the D call of TRBD2 rests on TCRdb alone, since no DNA is present to check it. The germline V gene has CDR1 SEHNR and CDR2 FQNEAQ (reference sequence). The CDR3 runs to 15 residues. The CDR3 loop reads CASSPSLATTDTQYF.

The chain links TRBV18 to TRBJ2-1; TCRdb's assignment of TRBD1 cannot be checked, as there is no DNA. The CDR3 is made up of 16 amino acids. The germline gives CDR1 KGHSH, CDR2 LQKENI. CDR3 residues: CASSPVGDRGLGEQFF.

The genes are TRBV9 and TRBJ2-1; absent DNA, TCRdb's TRBD2 call cannot be checked. The CDR3 is 16 amino acids. CDR1 and CDR2 (germline): SGDLS, YYNGEE. The CDR3 region is CASSGTTSGSYNEQFF.

J is TRBJ1-1 and V is TRBV27; TCRdb returns TRBD1, unconfirmable since there is no DNA. Germline V CDR1 and CDR2: MNHEY, SMNVEV (reference sequence). The CDR3 is 12 residues long. The CDR3 is CASSSPPGGAFF.

The chain is built from TRBV10-1 and TRBJ2-5. Germline-derived CDR1 and CDR2 are WNHNN and SYGVQD (reference sequence). This CDR3 has 14 residues. This chain's CDR3 is CASSADLGQETQYF.

The gene calls are TRBV7-9 and TRBJ2-7; TCRdb selects TRBD2, and the lack of DNA leaves this call unchecked. The V gene's germline CDR1 is SEHNR and CDR2 FQNEAQ (reference sequence). This CDR3 contains 14 residues. The CDR3: CASSWTREGYEQYF. The full variable domain, with the rest looked up from reference TRBV7-9 and TRBJ2-7, is DTGVSQNPRHKITKRGQNVTFRCDPISEHNRLYWYRQTLGQGPEFLTYFQNEAQLEKSRLLSDRFSAERPKGSFSTLEIQRTEQGDSAMYLCASSWTREGYEQYFGPGTRLTVT.

The V gene is TRBV4-1, the J gene TRBJ2-1; there is no DNA to check the TCRdb D call of TRBD2. The germline V gene has CDR1 MGHRA and CDR2 YSYEKL. This CDR3 is 17 amino acids long. The CDR3 sequence: CASSQGPGGPSYNEQFF.

This chain links TRBV6-5 with TRBJ2-7; the TCRdb D gene call, TRBD2, has no DNA to confirm it. The CDR3 is made up of 18 amino acids. Germline lookup yields CDR1 MNHEY and CDR2 SVGAGI. This CDR3 reads CASSYGTSGRALTYEQYF.

V usage is TRBV5-6 and J usage is TRBJ2-3; TCRdb calls TRBD2, which cannot be checked without DNA. This CDR3 has 16 amino acids. Germline loops: CDR1 SGHDT, CDR2 YYEEEE. The CDR3 sequence is CASSEKWGRRGDTQYF.

The genes are TRBV9 and TRBJ2-3; the D call from TCRdb, TRBD2, cannot be confirmed without DNA. The CDR3 has 15 amino acids. Per the germline V gene, CDR1 is SGDLS and CDR2 is YYNGEE. CDR3 protein: CASSPGLVRVDTQYF.

The chain employs TRBV30 and TRBJ2-2. Germline CDR1 GTSNPN, CDR2 SVGIG (reference sequence). CDR3 length: 12 residues. The CDR3 reads CAWSISPGELFF.

CDR3 protein: CASSTVRGGSNEQFF. The chain combines TRBV27 with TRBJ2-1; TCRdb names TRBD2, which stays unverified in the absence of DNA. The CDR3 has 15 amino acids. From germline, CDR1 is MNHEY and CDR2 SMNVEV (reference sequence).

The rearrangement joins TRBV29-1 to TRBJ2-7; as DNA is missing, the TRBD1 call by TCRdb cannot be tested. The CDR3 totals 12 residues. Germline assignment: CDR1 SQVTM and CDR2 ANQGSEA. The CDR3 here is CSVTGQTYEQYF.

The chain uses TRBV27 and TRBJ2-5; TCRdb returns TRBD1, unconfirmable since there is no DNA. The CDR3 length is 15 residues. CDR1 is MNHEY, CDR2 SMNVEV, per germline (reference sequence). The CDR3 protein is CASSQGGGIMETQYF.

The CDR3 here is CASSLVWYNEQFF. The rearrangement uses TRBV27 and TRBJ2-1. The CDR3 is made up of 13 amino acids. Germline V CDR1 and CDR2: MNHEY, SMNVEV (reference sequence).

The rearrangement joins TRBV5-5 to TRBJ2-5; the TCRdb D gene call, TRBD1, has no DNA to confirm it. CDR3 length: 15 residues. The V gene's germline CDR1 is SGHKS and CDR2 YYEKEE (reference sequence). The CDR3 protein is CASSLVPGAGETQYF.

The CDR3 sequence is CASSQWDREAEEEKLFF. This chain connects TRBV7-9 to TRBJ1-4; TCRdb picks TRBD1, but there is no DNA to check that call. This CDR3 comprises 17 residues. Germline assignment: CDR1 SEHNR and CDR2 FQNEAQ (reference sequence).

The chain employs TRBV14 and TRBJ2-1; TCRdb outputs TRBD2, but without DNA this stays unchecked. This CDR3 has 15 amino acids. CDR1 SGHDN and CDR2 FVKESK come from the germline V gene. The CDR3 reads CASSVGAPPYNEQFF.

This chain links TRBV6-5 with TRBJ1-1; TCRdb's D call of TRBD1 is untestable without DNA. In germline, CDR1 is MNHEY, CDR2 SVGAGI. CDR3 length: 15 amino acids. CDR3 in amino acids: CASSLSTGGDTEAFF.

The chain links TRBV11-2 to TRBJ2-1; TCRdb designates TRBD1, a call that cannot be tested without DNA. The CDR3 has 18 amino acids. Germline V gene data show CDR1 as SGHAT and CDR2 as FQNNGV. This CDR3 is CASSFQPATGTGYTEQFF.

This chain links TRBV6-1 with TRBJ2-5; TCRdb outputs TRBD1, but without DNA this stays unchecked. There are 13 residues in the CDR3. Germline CDR1 MNHNS, CDR2 SASEGT. CDR3 in amino acids: CASSGTGVETQYF.